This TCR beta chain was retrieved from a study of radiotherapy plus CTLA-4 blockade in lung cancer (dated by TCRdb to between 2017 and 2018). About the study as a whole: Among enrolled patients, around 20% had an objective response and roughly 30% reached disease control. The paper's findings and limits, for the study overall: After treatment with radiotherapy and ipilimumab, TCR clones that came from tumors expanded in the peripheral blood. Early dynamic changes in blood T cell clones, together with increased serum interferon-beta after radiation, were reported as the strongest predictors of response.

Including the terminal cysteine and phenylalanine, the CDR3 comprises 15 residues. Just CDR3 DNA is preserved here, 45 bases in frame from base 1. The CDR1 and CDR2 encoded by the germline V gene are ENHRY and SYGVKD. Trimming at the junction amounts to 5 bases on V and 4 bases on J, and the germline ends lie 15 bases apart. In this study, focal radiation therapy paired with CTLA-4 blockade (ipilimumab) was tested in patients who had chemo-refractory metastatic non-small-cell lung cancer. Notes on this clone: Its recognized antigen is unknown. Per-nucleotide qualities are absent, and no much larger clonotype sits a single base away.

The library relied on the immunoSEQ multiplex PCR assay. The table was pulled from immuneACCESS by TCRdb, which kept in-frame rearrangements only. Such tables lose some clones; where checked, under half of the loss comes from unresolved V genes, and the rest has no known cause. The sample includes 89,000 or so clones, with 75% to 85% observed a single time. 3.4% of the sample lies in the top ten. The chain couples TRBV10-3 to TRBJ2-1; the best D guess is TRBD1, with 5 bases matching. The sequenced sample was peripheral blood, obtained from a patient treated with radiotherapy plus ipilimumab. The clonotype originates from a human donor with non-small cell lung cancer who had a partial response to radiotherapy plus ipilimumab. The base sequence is TGTGCCATCAGTCCCCCCCGGACAACATACAATGAGCAGTTCTTC. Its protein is CAISPPRTTYNEQFF.